A single sample is the source of the 21 T cell receptor beta chains below, sequenced in a study of T cells in Graves' hyperthyroidism and ophthalmopathy. RNA transcripts gave rise to amplified TCR beta CDR3 regions. The primer set for the first-round RT-PCR of the TCR CDR3 was HTBI. Each CDR3 protein gets one entry after TCRdb re-called the multiplex PCR reads with MiXCR. Of about 620,000 distinct CDR3 sequences in the sample, about a sixth were seen once. The sequencing sample was made of blood. The receptors here all came from a woman between 25 and 40 years old with Graves' hyperthyroidism.

As concerns this clonotype: Just one base apart from a much larger clone, this may be a read error. V gene TRBV7-2 combines with J gene TRBJ1-2; D might be TRBD1 (5 bases). Germline V lookup: CDR1 SGHTA, CDR2 FQGNSA. This CDR3 is built from 17 residues. Here the CDR3 reads CASSLVRRRQFNYAYTF. The DNA for the CDR3 is TGTGCCAGCAGCTTAGTACGAAGGCGACAGTTCAACTATGCCTACACCTTC.

This clonotype was counted many times. V usage is TRBV12-3 or TRBV12-4 and J usage is TRBJ2-1; TRBD2 is a possible D gene (5 bases). V lost 5 bases, J lost 4 bases, and 18 bases lay in between. The CDR3 length is 16 residues. For the CDR3, the DNA is TGTGCCAGCAGTCCCAACACGGGGTGGGGATACAATGAGCAGTTCTTC. Its translation is CASSPNTGWGYNEQFF.

This clonotype appeared many times. The chain combines TRBV5-1 with TRBJ1-1; D not resolved. CDR3 length equals 12 residues. The germline V and J ends were trimmed by 0 bases and 11 bases, with 11 bases remaining between them. In germline, CDR1 is SGHRS, CDR2 YFSETQ. The CDR3 here is CASSLERERAFF. CDR3 in DNA: TGCGCCAGCAGCTTGGAGCGGGAGCGGGCTTTCTTT.

This chain connects TRBV28 to TRBJ2-7; 12 nucleotides match TRBD2. The CDR3 runs to 16 residues. The junction had 3 bases not matched to a gene; V was cut back by 2 bases and J by 1 base. Germline V gene lookup returns CDR1 MDHEN and CDR2 SYDVKM. CDR3 residues: CASSLTGLAGSYEQYF. The CDR3 DNA reads as TGTGCCAGCAGTTTAACCGGACTAGCGGGATCCTACGAGCAGTACTTC.

In this sample, this clonotype turned up many times. CDR3 sequence: CASSGLPRTGELFF. DNA for the CDR3: TGTGCCAGCAGCGGATTGCCACGTACCGGGGAGCTGTTTTTT. The chain joins TRBV28 to TRBJ2-2; D is ambiguous. This CDR3 is 14 amino acids long. Trimming shortened V by 6 bases and J by 5 bases, and 13 bases separated the two germline ends. From germline, CDR1 is MDHEN and CDR2 SYDVKM.

The chain has TRBV13 and TRBJ2-7; perhaps TRBD1 as D (6 bases). This CDR3 has 15 amino acids. Germline V gives CDR1 PRHDT, CDR2 FYEKMQ (reference sequence). Deletions cut 7 bases from V and 3 bases from J, with 19 bases between. The CDR3 DNA reads as TGTGCCAGCAACCCCCCCGGGACACCTATCTACGAGCAGTACTTC. Translating gives CASNPPGTPIYEQYF.

This rearrangement joins TRBV7-3 to TRBJ2-2, with 8 positions matching TRBD1. CDR3 size: 14 residues. J lost 7 bases, V lost 6 bases, and 7 bases had no gene match. Germline V gives CDR1 SGHTA, CDR2 FQGTGA. The CDR3 DNA reads TGTGCCAGCAGGAGACAGGGGAATGTCGGGGAGCTGTTTTTT. Amino acids: CASRRQGNVGELFF.

Only a few counts were recorded for this clonotype. The V call is TRBV7-9, the J call TRBJ2-4; D may be TRBD1 (5 bases). Trimming removed 0 bases from V and 8 bases from J, with 14 bases in between. Per the germline V gene, CDR1 is SEHNR and CDR2 is FQNEAQ (reference sequence). The CDR3 covers 15 residues. The CDR3 DNA follows: TGTGCCAGCAGCTTAGCCCGGACATCTAGGGACATTCAGTACTTC. Amino acids: CASSLARTSRDIQYF.

The V and J genes are TRBV5-5 and TRBJ2-5, with D hard to call. Germline CDR1 is SGHKS and CDR2 is YYEKEE (reference sequence). Trimming stripped 1 base from V and 0 bases from J, with 7 bases between. The CDR3 spans 14 residues. As DNA, the CDR3 is TGTGCCAGCAGCTTGACCCTGTACCAAGAGACCCAGTACTTC. Its protein product is CASSLTLYQETQYF.

V is TRBV5-4 and J is TRBJ1-4; weak D call: TRBD1 (5 bases). Germline CDR1 reads SGHNT; CDR2 reads YYREEE (reference sequence). V was shortened by 2 bases and J by 8 bases, with 13 bases between the two germline ends. This CDR3 has 14 amino acids. CDR3 protein: CASSLKGNGEKLFF. The CDR3 nucleotides are TGTGCCAGCAGCTTAAAGGGGAACGGGGAAAAACTGTTTTTT.

This clonotype was detected ten times or more. V gene TRBV2 combines with J gene TRBJ1-2, with D perhaps TRBD1 (6 bases). Per the germline V gene, CDR1 is SNHLY and CDR2 is FYNNEI. This CDR3 region has 14 residues. Trimming took 6 bases from V and 4 from J, leaving 15 bases between them. The CDR3 sequence is CASSAVGGGYGYTF. The CDR3 DNA reads as TGTGCCAGCAGCGCCGTAGGGGGAGGCTATGGCTACACCTTC.

A few counts support this clonotype. The chain has TRBV4-1 and TRBJ1-5, with 8 positions matching TRBD1. The CDR3 runs to 16 residues. J was trimmed by 6 bases and V by 0 bases; bases with no gene match: 7. In germline, CDR1 is MGHRA, CDR2 YSYEKL. CDR3 coding DNA: TGCGCCAGCAGCCAAGACCCCGGACAGGGAGGTCAGCCCCAGCATTTT. This sequence encodes CASSQDPGQGGQPQHF.

This clonotype was counted ten times or more. This rearrangement joins TRBV2 to TRBJ2-1; TRBD2 aligns across 8 bases. Trimming at V came to 6 bases and at J to 9 bases, leaving 16 bases not matched to a gene. Germline V lookup: CDR1 SNHLY, CDR2 FYNNEI. The CDR3 consists of 16 residues. The CDR3 nucleotides are TGTGCCAGCAGCGCCACTCGTGCCGGGAGGGCCTTTGAGCAGTTCTTC. It encodes CASSATRAGRAFEQFF.

The chain uses TRBV20-1 and TRBJ2-1; weak D call: TRBD1 (6 bases). This CDR3 has 12 residues. Germline CDR1 and CDR2: DFQATT and SNEGSKA (reference sequence). CDR3 sequence reads: CIQTGSYNEQFF. The DNA for the CDR3 is TGCATCCAGACAGGATCCTACAATGAGCAGTTCTTC.

This clonotype was recorded at least ten times. V gene TRBV28 combines with J gene TRBJ2-3; D uncertain. CDR1 and CDR2 (germline): MDHEN, SYDVKM. Trimming cost V 6 bases and J 0 bases, with 16 bases left between them. This CDR3 contains 16 residues. The DNA for the CDR3 is TGTGCCAGCAGAGGCTCGATGCTTTCTAGCACAGATACGCAGTATTTT. Amino acids: CASRGSMLSSTDTQYF.

A few counts support this clonotype. CDR3 loop: CASSRPTRGLAGTDTQYF. The CDR3, as DNA: TGTGCCAGCAGCCGACCCACACGAGGACTAGCAGGCACAGATACGCAGTATTTT. The chain joins TRBV3-1 to TRBJ2-3; 8 nucleotides line up with TRBD2. This CDR3 region has 18 residues. The V gene end was trimmed by 4 bases and the J gene end by 1 base; junction bases not matched to a gene: 13. Germline V lookup: CDR1 LGHDT, CDR2 YNNKEL (reference sequence).

This rearrangement joins TRBV5-1 to TRBJ2-7; D is perhaps TRBD2 (6 bases). The V gene lost 10 bases and the J gene lost 4 bases, with 27 bases spanning the gap. Germline V lookup: CDR1 SGHRS, CDR2 YFSETQ. This CDR3 has 16 residues. The CDR3 coding sequence is TGCGCCCCCTGGCGGGGCAGGGCCCGTGACGCTTACGAGCAGTACTTC. Amino acid sequence: CAPWRGRARDAYEQYF. Combining the CDR3 with reference TRBV5-1 and TRBJ2-7 gives the whole variable domain KAGVTQTPRYLIKTRGQQVTLSCSPISGHRSVSWYQQTPGQGLQFLFEYFSETQRNKGNFPGRFSGRQFSNSRSEMNVSTLELGDSALYLCAPWRGRARDAYEQYFGPGTRLTVT.

This clonotype was observed a handful of times. This sequence joins TRBV11-3 and TRBJ1-4; tentative D call: TRBD1 (5 bases). The CDR3 has 15 amino acids. V was clipped by 1 base and J by 5 bases, with 11 bases between them. Germline V gene data show CDR1 as SGHNT and CDR2 as YENEEA. The CDR3 bases are TGTGCCAGCAGCTTAGGTCGACAGCTAAATGAAAAACTGTTTTTT. This gives the protein CASSLGRQLNEKLFF.

The rearrangement joins TRBV20-1 to TRBJ2-1; 11 bases align to TRBD1. Trimming at V came to 6 bases and at J to 9 bases, leaving 7 bases not matched to a gene. CDR3 length equals 13 residues. CDR1 is DFQATT, CDR2 SNEGSKA, per germline (reference sequence). CDR3 loop: CSARTGGQVEQFF. The CDR3 DNA reads as TGCAGTGCCAGGACAGGGGGCCAGGTTGAGCAGTTCTTC.

This clonotype showed up just once. Given a much more abundant clone one base away, this may be a read error. The CDR3 ends on some other residue instead of the conserved phenylalanine or tryptophan, so this is likely a read error. CDR3 sequence (DNA): TGTGCCAGCAGCTTAAGGCGGCTAGCGGGAGTTGAGCAGTTCTCC. It codes for CASSLRRLAGVEQFS. The rearrangement joins TRBV7-8 to TRBJ2-1; 10 nucleotides agree with TRBD2. The CDR3 length is 15 residues. Germline loops: CDR1 SGHVS, CDR2 FQNEAQ. With V trimmed by 2 bases and J by 9 bases, 7 bases remained unmatched.

The chain has TRBV16 and TRBJ2-7; D is ambiguous. This CDR3 comprises 14 residues. Per the germline V gene, CDR1 is KGHSY and CDR2 is FQNENV. Trimming removed 4 bases at V and 5 bases at J, with 15 bases between. CDR3 nucleotide sequence: TGTGCCAGCAGCCCCAGGACCTCCACGAACGAGCAGTACTTC. As protein: CASSPRTSTNEQYF.